This T cell receptor beta chain was recorded in a study of blood T cells in healthy people across ages. General observations from the study: Total diversity from one million sequenced T cells was likely underestimated.

Aged roughly 6 to 100, donors were systemically healthy Caucasians from Russia. On this clonotype itself: What it binds is not known.

V was clipped by 5 bases and J by 3 bases; unmatched bases: 11. CDR1 ENHRY and CDR2 SYGVKD come from the germline V gene. This CDR3 comprises 16 residues. Together with a sample-barcoded 5' primer, a J-beta primer mix was included in a second PCR lasting roughly 6 to 12 cycles. Using its own MiXCR run on the 5' RACE reads, TCRdb lists one record per CDR3 protein. The sample holds 1 million or so distinct CDR3 sequences, roughly 24% seen once. The data were also submitted as part of a second study, on T cells of mothers and their children.

The sequenced sample consisted of blood. This sequence joins TRBV10-3 and TRBJ1-2; 8 bases line up with TRBD1. The receptor comes from a girl aged 2 to 9 in good health. The CDR3 loop reads CAISLNSGQVDYGYTF. Here the CDR3 DNA reads TGTGCCATCAGTTTGAACTCGGGACAGGTAGACTATGGCTACACCTTC.